Listed below are T cell receptor beta chains from one sample, sequenced in a study of blood T cell repertoires in COVID-19. Only in-frame clones appear in the TCRdb table, and some are missing; sequencing was by immunoSEQ multiplex PCR. Here the sample spans about 140,000 clones, around 83% being singletons. The specimen was peripheral blood. Receptors were obtained from a man younger than 40 with COVID-19, enrolled during active disease. CDR3s include the opening cysteine and the closing phenylalanine or tryptophan. D genes are given only for firm matches. Size is omitted from some rows. Given values are once, few, many or a class for expanded clones.

V gene,J gene,clone size,D gene,CDR3 protein,CDR3 DNA
TRBV19,TRBJ2-3,.,.,CAKHTQYF,TGTGCCAAGCATACGCAGTATTTT
TRBV11-2,TRBJ1-2,.,TRBD1,CASSYGPGDSVWGYTF,TGTGCCAGCAGCTACGGTCCGGGGGACAGTGTCTGGGGCTACACCTTC
TRBV7-3,TRBJ2-7,once,.,CASSSSGDSYEQYF,TGTGCCAGCAGCTCCTCGGGGGACTCCTACGAGCAGTACTTC
TRBV4-1,TRBJ1-2,.,TRBD1,CASSQGGQGANYGYTF,TGCGCCAGCAGCCAGGGGGGACAGGGGGCCAACTATGGCTACACCTTC
TRBV7-2,TRBJ1-5,.,.,CASSPGSFGQPQHF,TGTGCCAGCAGCCCCGGGTCATTCGGACAGCCCCAGCATTTT
TRBV27,TRBJ1-3,.,TRBD1,CASSTATGVGNTIYF,TGTGCCAGCAGCACCGCGACAGGGGTTGGAAACACCATATATTTT
TRBV30,TRBJ1-5,.,TRBD1,CAWRGRQGLSNQPQHF,TGTGCCTGGAGGGGCCGACAGGGGTTAAGCAATCAGCCCCAGCATTTT
TRBV28,TRBJ1-5,.,TRBD1,CASRDRVISQPQHF,TGTGCCAGCAGGGACAGGGTAATCAGTCAGCCCCAGCATTTT
TRBV27,TRBJ2-1,.,TRBD2,CASSLLGGNEQFF,TGTGCCAGCAGTTTATTGGGGGGGAATGAGCAGTTCTTC
TRBV6-2/TRBV6-3,TRBJ2-3,.,TRBD2,CASSSPSGRATDTQYF,TGTGCCAGCAGTTCCCCTAGCGGGAGGGCCACAGATACGCAGTATTTT
TRBV2,TRBJ1-2,.,TRBD1,CASSEGTGVNYGYTF,TGTGCCAGCAGTGAAGGGACAGGGGTAAACTATGGCTACACCTTC
TRBV27,TRBJ1-2,.,.,CASSNGVGYTF,TGTGCCAGCAGTAACGGGGTTGGCTACACCTTC
TRBV10-3,TRBJ2-5,.,.,CATTGLDETQYF,TGTGCCACGACAGGATTAGACGAGACCCAGTACTTC
TRBV7-8,TRBJ2-7,.,TRBD1,CASSPFRGLPYEQYF,TGTGCCAGCAGCCCCTTCAGGGGGCTACCCTACGAGCAGTACTTC
TRBV5-1,TRBJ1-5,.,.,CASSLEGRNQPQHF,TGCGCCAGCAGCTTGGAGGGGCGCAATCAGCCCCAGCATTTT
TRBV19,TRBJ2-1,.,TRBD2,CASSISGGFEQFF,TGTGCCAGTAGTATTAGCGGGGGGTTTGAGCAGTTCTTC
TRBV5-6,TRBJ2-7,.,TRBD1,CASSGIRQGNDEQYF,TGTGCCAGCAGCGGTATCCGACAGGGCAACGACGAGCAGTACTTC
TRBV7-7,TRBJ2-7,.,TRBD2,CASSLAGLAGIYEQYF,TGTGCTAGCAGCTTAGCGGGACTAGCGGGAATATACGAGCAGTACTTC
TRBV29-1,TRBJ2-1,.,TRBD1,CSVGGTPGQGPNEQFF,TGCAGCGTTGGAGGAACCCCGGGACAGGGCCCCAATGAGCAGTTCTTC
TRBV3-1/TRBV3-2,TRBJ1-6,.,.,CASSQRFGDSPLHF,TGTGCCAGCAGCCAAAGGTTCGGGGATTCACCCCTCCACTTT
TRBV4-1,TRBJ1-6,once,.,CASSQKVLASGSPLHF,TGCGCCAGCAGCCAAAAGGTATTAGCATCTGGATCACCCCTCCACTTT
TRBV5-4,TRBJ1-4,.,TRBD1,CASSFKIRTGGNEKLFF,TGTGCCAGCAGCTTCAAGATAAGGACAGGGGGCAATGAAAAACTGTTTTTT
TRBV19,TRBJ1-5,.,TRBD1,CASSGTGRVQPQHF,TGTGCCAGTAGTGGGACAGGGAGAGTTCAGCCCCAGCATTTT
TRBV19,TRBJ2-7,.,TRBD2,CASTEASGSSYEQYF,TGTGCCAGTACGGAGGCTAGCGGTAGCTCCTACGAGCAGTACTTC
TRBV12-3/TRBV12-4,TRBJ1-2,few,TRBD1,CASRGQGGHGYTF,TGTGCCAGCAGAGGACAGGGTGGTCATGGCTACACCTTC
TRBV5-1,TRBJ2-3,.,.,CASSSDHYTDTQYF,TGCGCCAGCAGCTCTGACCACTACACAGATACGCAGTATTTT
TRBV10-3,TRBJ2-4,.,TRBD1,CAISEPGTGWAKNIQYF,TGTGCCATCAGTGAGCCGGGGACAGGGTGGGCCAAAAACATTCAGTACTTC
TRBV28,TRBJ1-1,.,TRBD1,CASSLSGGGAFF,TGTGCCAGCAGTTTGTCAGGGGGCGGGGCTTTCTTT
TRBV10-3,TRBJ2-7,.,TRBD2,CAISESAQRGDEQYF,TGTGCCATCAGTGAGTCGGCCCAGCGGGGAGACGAGCAGTACTTC
TRBV6-5,TRBJ2-7,once,TRBD1,CASGTGGQVREQYF,TGTGCCAGCGGAACAGGGGGCCAAGTTAGAGAGCAGTACTTC
TRBV4-2,TRBJ2-7,.,TRBD2,CASSSRGSGKPEEQYF,TGTGCCAGCAGCTCCCGGGGTAGCGGGAAACCTGAAGAGCAGTACTTC
TRBV12-3/TRBV12-4,TRBJ1-4,.,.,CASSLDRVEKLFF,TGTGCCAGCAGTTTAGACAGGGTGGAAAAACTGTTTTTT